The rows below give T cell receptor beta chains drawn from one sample of a study of vaccination and CD4 T cells after COVID-19. Each CDR3 protein is one row after TCRdb ran MiXCR on the PCR reads. This sample has fewer than 30,000 distinct CDR3 sequences, with 45% to 60% found just once. This specimen consisted of CD4+ T cells from blood, obtained before SARS-CoV-2 vaccination. Source of these receptors: a human donor who had recovered from COVID-19. The CDR3 runs from the conserved cysteine through the conserved F or W. The order of the fields is J gene, clone size, D gene, V gene, CDR3 DNA, CDR3 protein. D genes are given only for firm matches. Not every row has a clone size; where given, it reads once, few, many or a size class.

>TRBJ1-3|.|.|TRBV6-1
TGTGCCAGCAGTGAAGTCTGGGGGGCTGGAAACACCATATATTTT
CASSEVWGAGNTIYF
>TRBJ1-2|.|.|TRBV20-1
TGCAGCGCTTCGTTCAACTATGGCTACACCTTC
CSASFNYGYTF
>TRBJ2-1|.|TRBD2|TRBV7-8
TGTGCCAGCAGCTTAGTTGGGCTAGCGGAGTACAATGAGCAGTTCTTC
CASSLVGLAEYNEQFF
>TRBJ2-7|.|TRBD1|TRBV6-1
TGTGCCAGCAGGGGGGACGGACAGGGCTCCTACGAGCAGTACTTC
CASRGDGQGSYEQYF
>TRBJ2-1|.|.|TRBV20-1
TGCAGTGCTCCTAAAGACGGGTGGGGTAATGAGCAGTTCTTC
CSAPKDGWGNEQFF
>TRBJ2-7|.|TRBD1|TRBV12-3/TRBV12-4
TGTGCCAGCAGTCACGGGACAGGGAGGACCTACGAGCAGTACTTC
CASSHGTGRTYEQYF
>TRBJ2-1|few|TRBD2|TRBV20-1
TGCAGTGCTAGTGGTCAGCTAGCGGGAGCGGTTGAGCAGTTCTTC
CSASGQLAGAVEQFF
>TRBJ1-6|medium-sized|.|TRBV7-2
TGTGCCAGCAGTCCGTCCTATTTAAGGGTCCCTCAGTCACCCCTCCACTTT
CASSPSYLRVPQSPLHF
>TRBJ2-7|.|TRBD1|TRBV30
TGTGCCTGGAGTTATCCGACCGGGACAGGAGCCTACGAGCAGTACTTC
CAWSYPTGTGAYEQYF
>TRBJ2-1|.|TRBD2|TRBV20-1
TGCAGTGCTAGTTATAGCGGGAGTTTCGATGAGCAGTTCTTC
CSASYSGSFDEQFF
>TRBJ2-7|.|TRBD1|TRBV7-8
TGTGCCAGCAGCCACGACAGGGAACAAGGCTACGAGCAGTACTTC
CASSHDREQGYEQYF
>TRBJ1-5|few|TRBD1|TRBV7-2
TGTGCCAGCAGCTTATACAGGGGACTTAGCAATCAGCCCCAGCATTTT
CASSLYRGLSNQPQHF
>TRBJ1-5|.|.|TRBV11-2
TGTGCCAGCAGCTTAGAGCCATGGGGGCGCAATCAGCCCCAGCATTTT
CASSLEPWGRNQPQHF
>TRBJ1-2|.|.|TRBV4-3
TGCGCCAGCAGCCACGTAACGGGGGCAGCTAACTATGGCTACACCTTC
CASSHVTGAANYGYTF
>TRBJ2-7|.|TRBD1|TRBV20-1
TGCAGTGCTAGAGATATTCAGGGGGCGCGGGGCGAGCAGTACTTC
CSARDIQGARGEQYF